This T cell receptor (beta chain) was sequenced during a study of blood T cell repertoires in COVID-19. Study-level information: The United States, Italy and Spain were the sources of the acute and convalescent COVID-19 samples. The cDNA or gDNA used as material had been derived from T cells, B-cell-depleted T cells, or PBMCs.

The germline gives CDR1 LGHNA, CDR2 YNFKEQ. The ends lost 8 bases at V and 5 bases at J; junction bases unmatched: 12. CDR3 length equals 15 residues. Profiling relied on immunoSEQ multiplex PCR, and the TCRdb table lists in-frame clones only, not all of them. Of tens of thousands of clones in the sample, about 85% are singletons; the top ten hold over 2.5%. The chain employs TRBV4-2 and TRBJ2-5; 9 nucleotides agree with TRBD2. The TCR comes from a man older than 75 with acute or convalescent COVID-19. Sequencing was performed on peripheral blood. The CDR3 region is CASRPEAGGEETQYF. The CDR3 nucleotides read TGTGCCAGCCGTCCTGAAGCGGGAGGAGAGGAGACCCAGTACTTC.